Listed below are T cell receptor beta chains from one sample, sequenced in a study of T cells and Merkel cell carcinoma outcomes. Sequencing used immunoSEQ multiplex PCR; TCRdb keeps in-frame clones, though not all of them. There are under 20,000 clones in the sample; over 70% occur only once, and 2.5% to 3.5% lies in the top ten. Sequencing input: tumor tissue from Merkel cell carcinoma. The origin of the receptors is a human donor with Merkel cell carcinoma. Both conserved end residues are trimmed from each CDR3. A D gene is named only where the DNA matches it firmly.

d_gene: -
j_gene: TRBJ2-3
v_gene: TRBV7-2
CDR3aa: ASSLLTSRDTQY

d_gene: -
j_gene: TRBJ1-5
v_gene: TRBV11-3
CDR3aa: ASSSPRFLSNQPQH

d_gene: -
j_gene: TRBJ1-2
v_gene: TRBV5-8
CDR3aa: ASSSVLTVGARL

d_gene: -
j_gene: TRBJ1-5
v_gene: TRBV30
CDR3aa: AWSVPDSNQPQH

d_gene: TRBD1
j_gene: TRBJ2-7
v_gene: TRBV7-9
CDR3aa: ASSFTGAISYEQY

d_gene: -
j_gene: TRBJ1-1
v_gene: TRBV15
CDR3aa: ATSRVFGRTREAF

d_gene: -
j_gene: TRBJ1-3
v_gene: TRBV11-2
CDR3aa: ASSASRTTIY

d_gene: -
j_gene: TRBJ2-7
v_gene: TRBV7-9
CDR3aa: ASSPKRAGSYEQY

d_gene: -
j_gene: TRBJ1-5
v_gene: TRBV18
CDR3aa: ASSQRQGPNQPQH

d_gene: -
j_gene: TRBJ1-1
v_gene: TRBV18
CDR3aa: ASSPFKENTEAF

d_gene: -
j_gene: TRBJ2-4
v_gene: TRBV19
CDR3aa: ASSAGGGTDIQY

d_gene: -
j_gene: TRBJ2-5
v_gene: TRBV4-1
CDR3aa: ASATGIWGLSKIQY

d_gene: TRBD1
j_gene: TRBJ2-7
v_gene: TRBV29-1
CDR3aa: SVEDLRDRGPYEQY

d_gene: -
j_gene: TRBJ1-4
v_gene: TRBV5-4
CDR3aa: ASSFRGLGMRRFNEKLF

d_gene: TRBD1
j_gene: TRBJ2-1
v_gene: TRBV7-8
CDR3aa: ASSPRTGAYNEQF

d_gene: -
j_gene: TRBJ2-1
v_gene: TRBV11-2
CDR3aa: ASTGALFGNEQF

d_gene: TRBD2
j_gene: TRBJ2-7
v_gene: TRBV12-5
CDR3aa: ASGMGGLSYEQY

d_gene: -
j_gene: TRBJ1-1
v_gene: TRBV13
CDR3aa: ASSFSAWTVAF

d_gene: -
j_gene: TRBJ1-3
v_gene: TRBV9
CDR3aa: ASSQPQGNTIY

d_gene: -
j_gene: TRBJ1-6
v_gene: TRBV5-1
CDR3aa: ASSQRFGKNSPLH

d_gene: TRBD1
j_gene: TRBJ1-2
v_gene: TRBV15
CDR3aa: ATSTQTGTYGYT

d_gene: TRBD1
j_gene: TRBJ1-2
v_gene: TRBV11-2
CDR3aa: ASSLDLRDRNHYGYT

d_gene: -
j_gene: TRBJ1-3
v_gene: TRBV7-9
CDR3aa: ASSFLQGPGNTIY

d_gene: -
j_gene: TRBJ1-6
v_gene: TRBV18
CDR3aa: ASSPVPGTSYNSPLH

d_gene: TRBD2
j_gene: TRBJ2-1
v_gene: TRBV15
CDR3aa: ATSGTSTYNEQF

d_gene: TRBD2
j_gene: TRBJ2-3
v_gene: TRBV15
CDR3aa: ATSDLAGADTQY

d_gene: -
j_gene: TRBJ1-2
v_gene: TRBV15
CDR3aa: ATSRWGAYGYT

d_gene: -
j_gene: TRBJ1-2
v_gene: TRBV11-3
CDR3aa: ASSPIQGNYGYT